One sample yielded the 5 T cell receptor beta chains listed below, sequenced in a study of type 1 regulatory T cells. The antigens of these receptors remain unknown. TCRdb itself ran the reads through MiXCR, one entry per CDR3 protein. This table holds approximately 43,000 distinct CDR3 sequences, 10% to 15% found once. Material for sequencing was cultured non-Tr1 T cells, either the whole culture or a sorted T cell fraction (not recorded which). The source of these receptors is a human donor in good health.

The J gene is TRBJ2-7, the V gene TRBV27; no clear D gene. Trimming pared 7 bases from V and 3 bases from J, leaving 13 bases between. The germline V gene has CDR1 MNHEY and CDR2 SMNVEV (reference sequence). The CDR3 runs to 13 residues. The CDR3 spells CASMGNIGYEQYF. The CDR3 bases are TGTGCCAGCATGGGGAACATCGGCTACGAGCAGTACTTC.

The rearrangement joins TRBV20-1 to TRBJ1-2, with D possibly being TRBD1 (5 bases). The CDR3 runs 14 residues. Germline assignment: CDR1 DFQATT and CDR2 SNEGSKA (reference sequence). Trimming stripped 3 bases from V and 5 bases from J, with 16 bases between. CDR3 DNA: TGCAGTGCTAGTCTGGGGAGCTCAGGGTATGGCTACACCTTC. Protein sequence: CSASLGSSGYGYTF.

This clonotype has just a few counts. The V and J genes are TRBV3-1 and TRBJ2-7; 11 bases align to TRBD2. This CDR3 is built from 14 residues. Germline V CDR1 and CDR2: LGHDT, YNNKEL (reference sequence). The junction had 3 bases not matched to a gene; V was cut back by 2 bases and J by 6 bases. Written as DNA, the CDR3 is TGTGCCAGCAGCCAATATAGCGGGAGGGGCGAGCAGTACTTC. This translates into CASSQYSGRGEQYF.

This clonotype was seen more than once but under ten times. The chain employs TRBV4-2 and TRBJ2-7, with a tentative D call TRBD1 (7 bases). Trimming cost V 1 base and J 0 bases, with 16 bases left between them. The germline CDR1 and CDR2 sequences are LGHNA and YNFKEQ. The CDR3 runs to 17 residues. CDR3 protein: CASSQAGGQMYSYEQYF. The CDR3 region has the DNA TGTGCCAGCAGCCAAGCCGGGGGACAGATGTACTCCTACGAGCAGTACTTC.

This clonotype was recorded many times. The chain combines TRBV5-1 with TRBJ2-2; 7 bases fit TRBD1. Germline CDR1 and CDR2: SGHRS and YFSETQ. The CDR3 sequence is 15 residues long. Losses at the gene ends were 7 bases for V and 1 base for J; bases not matched to a gene: 7. The CDR3 sequence is CASQTQGRNTGELFF. Written as DNA, the CDR3 is TGCGCCAGCCAAACACAGGGGCGGAACACCGGGGAGCTGTTTTTT.